Shown below are 14 T cell receptor beta chains from a single sample sequenced in a study of patients and donors after allogeneic stem cell transplantation. TCRdb reprocessed the RT-PCR reads with MiXCR, giving one entry per CDR3 protein. The sample yields 390,000 or so distinct CDR3 sequences, 15% to 20% seen once. Specimen: blood, either unsorted or a sorted T cell fraction (not recorded which). The receptors originated from a human donor who was either an allogeneic HSCT recipient or a stem cell or donor lymphocyte infusion donor (not recorded which). It is not recorded whose cells these are; they may come from a transplant donor.

V and J are TRBV15 and TRBJ1-5; the D gene is possibly TRBD1 (5 bases). The germline gives CDR1 LNHNV, CDR2 YYDKDF (reference sequence). The CDR3 extends over 15 amino acids. V dropped 0 bases and J dropped 6 bases, with 12 bases sitting between them. CDR3 coding DNA: TGTGCCACCAGCAGAGAGTCGGCGGGGGGTCAGCCCCAGCATTTT. It specifies CATSRESAGGQPQHF.

The chain has TRBV7-3 and TRBJ2-3; 10 bases agree with TRBD2. The V gene's germline CDR1 is SGHTA and CDR2 FQGTGA. The CDR3 totals 18 residues. Trimming cost V 1 base and J 8 bases; bases outside gene matches: 15. This CDR3 reads CASSLSPMASGRGGTQYF. CDR3 DNA sequence: TGTGCCAGCAGCTTAAGCCCGATGGCTAGCGGGAGAGGGGGTACGCAGTATTTT.

This chain links TRBV6-1 with TRBJ2-7, with 10 bases identical to TRBD1. The J segment lost 3 bases and the V segment lost 4 bases, leaving 3 bases of the junction unmatched. CDR3 length: 14 residues. Germline values: CDR1 MNHNS, CDR2 SASEGT. The CDR3 sequence: CASSAGTGDYEQYF. CDR3 in DNA: TGTGCCAGCAGTGCCGGGACAGGGGACTACGAGCAGTACTTC.

V usage is TRBV19 and J usage is TRBJ1-1; D is undetermined. The germline V gene encodes CDR1 LNHDA and CDR2 SQIVND (reference sequence). V shed 1 base and J shed 6 bases, with 6 bases lying between them. The length of the CDR3 is 12 residues. The CDR3 nucleotides read TGTGCCAGTAGTATAGGCGGGGCTGAAGCTTTCTTT. The encoded protein is CASSIGGAEAFF.

The genes are TRBV5-8 and TRBJ2-1, with a possible D match to TRBD2 (5 bases). CDR3 size: 13 residues. The V end was cut by 4 bases, the J end by 8 bases, with 13 bases between. The germline V gene encodes CDR1 SGHTS and CDR2 YDEGEE. The CDR3 here is CASSQGLGDEQFF. The CDR3 DNA reads as TGTGCCAGCAGCCAAGGACTTGGGGATGAGCAGTTCTTC.

This clonotype was counted between two and nine times. DNA for the CDR3: TGTGCCTGGAAGGGAGACAGGGGGTCCGAGCAGTACTTC. Translation: CAWKGDRGSEQYF. The chain links TRBV30 to TRBJ2-7; 9 bases are a match to TRBD1. Germline loops: CDR1 GTSNPN, CDR2 SVGIG (reference sequence). This CDR3 comprises 13 residues. Trimming cost V 4 bases and J 6 bases; bases outside gene matches: 7.

The chain joins TRBV3-1 to TRBJ2-2, with D perhaps TRBD1 or TRBD2 (5 bases each). The V end was cut by 4 bases, the J end by 1 base, with 13 bases between. Germline V CDR1 and CDR2: LGHDT, YNNKEL (reference sequence). CDR3 length equals 16 residues. CDR3 sequence reads: CASSLTGTMNTGELFF. In DNA form, the CDR3 reads TGTGCCAGCAGCCTAACTGGGACGATGAACACCGGGGAGCTGTTTTTT.

This clonotype was seen a handful of times. This chain links TRBV7-2 with TRBJ2-7, with D unclear. V dropped 0 bases and J dropped 4 bases, with 13 bases sitting between them. The germline CDR1 and CDR2 sequences are SGHTA and FQGNSA. The CDR3 is 15 residues long. Written as DNA, the CDR3 is TGTGCCAGCAGCTTAGCGTTTGGCCACGCATACGAGCAGTACTTC. This encodes CASSLAFGHAYEQYF.

This sequence joins TRBV5-1 and TRBJ1-3; D ambiguous. Germline loops: CDR1 SGHRS, CDR2 YFSETQ. V lost 4 bases and J 0 bases, leaving 8 bases between the germline ends. The CDR3 has 14 amino acids. The CDR3 DNA reads TGCGCCAGCAGCCCACATCACTCTGGAAACACCATATATTTT. Its protein product is CASSPHHSGNTIYF. Looking up the rest from reference TRBV5-1 and TRBJ1-3 gives the full variable domain: KAGVTQTPRYLIKTRGQQVTLSCSPISGHRSVSWYQQTPGQGLQFLFEYFSETQRNKGNFPGRFSGRQFSNSRSEMNVSTLELGDSALYLCASSPHHSGNTIYFGEGSWLTVV.

This clonotype came up many times. The chain uses TRBV5-1 and TRBJ2-7, with TRBD1 as a possible D gene (5 bases). This CDR3 has 15 amino acids. Deletions cut 0 bases from V and 6 bases from J, with 16 bases between. From germline, CDR1 is SGHRS and CDR2 YFSETQ. CDR3 DNA: TGCGCCAGCAGCTTGGTGCTCAGGGAACTTGCCGAGCAGTACTTC. It translates to CASSLVLRELAEQYF.

This clonotype was picked up a small number of times. The chain employs TRBV7-6 and TRBJ2-1, with D uncertain. The CDR3 contains 13 residues. With 1 base removed from V and 10 bases from J, the gap between germline ends came to 11 bases. Germline V gene data show CDR1 as SGHVS and CDR2 as FNYEAQ. This CDR3 reads CASSLGYTREQFF. CDR3 DNA sequence: TGTGCCAGCAGCTTAGGGTATACCAGGGAGCAGTTCTTC.

This clonotype showed up many times. The genes are TRBV5-1 and TRBJ2-1; 7 bases agree with TRBD2. Looked up from germline, CDR1 is SGHRS and CDR2 is YFSETQ. The junction had 11 bases not matched to a gene; V was cut back by 4 bases and J by 7 bases. The CDR3 is 15 amino acids. As DNA, the CDR3 is TGCGCCAGCAGCGTAACCTTCCCCGGGAGGAATGAGCAGTTCTTC. It encodes CASSVTFPGRNEQFF.

The sample holds many counts of this clonotype. The V and J genes are TRBV6-1 and TRBJ1-1; no clear D. V gave up 2 bases and J gave up 4 bases, with 5 bases separating them. The CDR3 consists of 12 residues. CDR1 is MNHNS, CDR2 SASEGT, per germline. CDR3 nucleotides: TGTGCCAGCAGTGAATTGGGCACTGAAGCTTTCTTT. It translates to CASSELGTEAFF.

The chain carries TRBV2 and TRBJ2-3; the D gene could be TRBD1 or TRBD2 (6 bases each). The germline V and J ends were trimmed by 8 bases and 6 bases, with 21 bases remaining between them. The germline V gene encodes CDR1 SNHLY and CDR2 FYNNEI. The CDR3 is 15 residues long. The DNA of the CDR3 is TGTGCCAGCCCCGGAGGGGGAGTTACTAAGGATACGCAGTATTTT. Amino acid sequence: CASPGGGVTKDTQYF. Variable domain in full (rest from reference TRBV2 and TRBJ2-3): EPEVTQTPSHQVTQMGQEVILRCVPISNHLYFYWYRQILGQKVEFLVSFYNNEISEKSEIFDDQFSVERPDGSNFTLKIRSTKLEDSAMYFCASPGGGVTKDTQYFGPGTRLTVL.